A selection of T cell receptor beta chains follows, all from one sample in a study of PD-L1 blockade in urothelial cancer. Assay: immunoSEQ multiplex PCR; the TCRdb copy retains only in-frame clones and omits some. Of 87,000 or so clones in the sample, about four fifths were seen once. Sequenced here: PBMCs, sampled around atezolizumab (anti-PD-L1) treatment. These receptors were taken from a man aged 55 to 70 with urothelial cancer. Both conserved end residues are part of each CDR3. The D gene is left open where the match is weak. The size entry is marked missing in some rows and otherwise reads once, few, many or a size class.

.	TRBJ2-2	TRBV14	.	CASSQGVNPTGELFF	TGTGCCAGCAGCCAAGGAGTCAACCCTACCGGGGAGCTGTTTTTT
.	TRBJ1-1	TRBV29-1	TRBD1	CSVPGQGYTEAFF	TGCAGCGTTCCCGGACAGGGGTACACTGAAGCTTTCTTT
.	TRBJ1-5	TRBV19	.	CASSILATTNQPQHF	TGTGCCAGTAGTATCTTAGCAACCACTAATCAGCCCCAGCATTTT
.	TRBJ1-2	TRBV7-2	.	CASSLDGGGYGYTF	TGTGCCAGCAGCTTGGACGGTGGAGGCTATGGCTACACCTTC
.	TRBJ2-2	TRBV7-2	.	CASSLNWRTAYNTGELFF	TGTGCCAGCAGCTTAAATTGGCGGACAGCCTATAACACCGGGGAGCTGTTTTTT
.	TRBJ1-5	TRBV30	.	CAATPGYSNQPQHF	TGTGCGGCCACACCGGGATATAGCAATCAGCCCCAGCATTTT
.	TRBJ2-1	TRBV7-2	TRBD2	CASSPGLASNEQFF	TGTGCCAGCAGCCCTGGACTAGCGAGCAATGAGCAGTTCTTC
.	TRBJ2-4	TRBV4-3	TRBD2	CASSQELAVAKNIQYF	TGCGCCAGCAGCCAAGAACTAGCGGTAGCCAAAAACATTCAGTACTTC
.	TRBJ1-6	TRBV27	.	CASSFDRQGKNSPLHF	TGTGCCAGCAGTTTTGATAGGCAGGGGAAAAATTCACCCCTCCACTTT
.	TRBJ2-5	TRBV7-7	TRBD1	CASSDRDRERIAAGATTETQYF	TGTGCCAGCAGCGACCGGGACAGGGAGAGAATCGCCGCGGGAGCTACCACGGAGACCCAGTACTTC
.	TRBJ1-1	TRBV14	.	CASRRSALNTEAFF	TGTGCCTCACGTCGGTCCGCTTTGAACACTGAAGCTTTCTTT
.	TRBJ1-2	TRBV6-1	.	CASSIRGNYGYTF	TGTGCCAGCAGTATACGGGGGAACTATGGCTACACCTTC
.	TRBJ1-1	TRBV10-3	.	CAIRTMELNTEAFF	TGTGCCATCAGGACCATGGAGCTAAACACTGAAGCTTTCTTT
.	TRBJ1-1	TRBV7-2	TRBD1	CASSLGDAGQGREAFF	TGTGCCAGCAGCTTAGGTGATGCGGGACAGGGTCGGGAAGCTTTCTTT
once	TRBJ2-3	TRBV5-1	TRBD1	CASSLDRGRTDTQYF	TGCGCCAGCAGCTTGGACAGGGGGCGCACAGATACGCAGTATTTT
.	TRBJ1-2	TRBV18	TRBD1	CASSPPGQGDYGYTF	TGTGCCAGCTCACCCCCCGGACAGGGCGACTATGGCTACACCTTC
few	TRBJ1-1	TRBV5-1	TRBD1	CASSSGTGWVTEAFF	TGCGCCAGCAGCTCGGGGACAGGGTGGGTCACTGAAGCTTTCTTT
.	TRBJ1-4	TRBV10-3	.	CAPERATNEKLFF	TGTGCCCCCGAGAGAGCAACTAATGAAAAACTGTTTTTT
few	TRBJ1-3	TRBV19	.	CASGLSSGNTIYF	TGTGCCAGCGGTCTTAGCTCTGGAAACACCATATATTTT
once	TRBJ2-5	TRBV2	.	CASSEALQGNQETQYF	TGTGCCAGCAGTGAAGCGCTTCAGGGAAACCAAGAGACCCAGTACTTC
.	TRBJ2-5	TRBV9	TRBD1	CASSVGGTGAQETQYF	TGTGCCAGCAGCGTAGGGGGGACAGGGGCACAAGAGACCCAGTACTTC
.	TRBJ1-2	TRBV4-3	.	CASSQDTGPIYGYTF	TGCGCCAGCAGCCAAGATACAGGGCCCATCTATGGCTACACCTTC
.	TRBJ2-5	TRBV5-1	.	CASSSSGDSKKTQYF	TGCGCCAGCAGCTCCTCCGGGGACTCTAAAAAGACCCAGTACTTC
.	TRBJ2-3	TRBV7-2	.	CASSPVPGHGATQYF	TGTGCCAGCAGCCCTGTCCCGGGACACGGCGCCACGCAGTATTTT
.	TRBJ2-7	TRBV7-9	.	CASSMRQAPYEQYF	TGTGCCAGCAGCATGCGACAGGCGCCCTACGAGCAGTACTTC
.	TRBJ2-5	TRBV19	TRBD2	CASSGTSGGSETQYF	TGTGCCAGTAGTGGGACTAGCGGGGGATCAGAGACCCAGTACTTC
.	TRBJ2-6	TRBV30	TRBD2	CAWGRGSSGANVLTF	TGTGCCTGGGGGAGGGGATCCTCTGGGGCCAACGTCCTGACTTTC
.	TRBJ2-2	TRBV19	TRBD2	CASSMPTSGTGELFF	TGTGCCAGTAGTATGCCGACTAGCGGTACCGGGGAGCTGTTTTTT
.	TRBJ2-5	TRBV28	.	CASSFRLGSGQQETQYF	TGTGCCAGCAGTTTTCGCCTTGGCAGCGGGCAGCAAGAGACCCAGTACTTC
.	TRBJ2-5	TRBV6-1	.	CASSEERVRETQYF	TGTGCCAGCAGTGAAGAGAGGGTGAGAGAGACCCAGTACTTC
.	TRBJ2-7	TRBV7-2	.	CASSLRAGESYEQYF	TGTGCCAGCAGCCTTCGGGCAGGGGAGTCCTACGAGCAGTACTTC
.	TRBJ1-5	TRBV30	.	CAWSARNNQPQHF	TGTGCCTGGAGTGCGCGCAACAATCAGCCCCAGCATTTT
.	TRBJ2-2	TRBV10-1	TRBD2	CASSETGGPNTGELFF	TGCGCCAGCAGTGAGACGGGGGGGCCCAATACCGGGGAGCTGTTTTTT
few	TRBJ1-2	TRBV2	.	CASKVQVNYGYTF	TGTGCCAGCAAGGTTCAGGTTAACTATGGCTACACCTTC
.	TRBJ2-7	TRBV19	TRBD1	CASSITNRGSYEQYF	TGTGCCAGTAGTATCACAAACAGGGGATCCTACGAGCAGTACTTC
.	TRBJ2-7	TRBV6-5	TRBD2	CASSYPIAGGILEQYF	TGTGCCAGCAGTTACCCAATAGCGGGAGGGATTTTAGAGCAGTACTTC
.	TRBJ1-1	TRBV2	.	CASSEYTGMGTEAFF	TGTGCCAGCAGTGAATATACAGGGATGGGCACTGAAGCTTTCTTT
.	TRBJ2-5	TRBV5-1	.	CASSLPAKQETQYF	TGCGCCAGCAGCTTGCCCGCGAAACAAGAGACCCAGTACTTC
many	TRBJ2-2	TRBV6-5	TRBD1	CASRGTGRTGELFF	TGTGCCAGCAGGGGGACAGGGAGGACCGGGGAGCTGTTTTTT
.	TRBJ2-6	TRBV7-2	.	CASSSQGDGANVLTF	TGTGCCAGCAGCTCCCAGGGTGACGGGGCCAACGTCCTGACTTTC
.	TRBJ2-5	TRBV10-3	.	CAISGGSAVETQYF	TGTGCCATCAGTGGGGGTAGCGCGGTGGAGACCCAGTACTTC
.	TRBJ1-5	TRBV6-5	TRBD1	CASSSDDRGQPQHF	TGTGCCAGCAGTTCCGACGACAGGGGCCAGCCCCAGCATTTT
.	TRBJ2-7	TRBV10-1	.	CASKAGRDSYEQYF	TGCGCCAGTAAAGCGGGTAGAGACTCCTACGAGCAGTACTTC
.	TRBJ1-6	TRBV30	.	CAWSERVSPLHF	TGTGCCTGGAGTGAGCGGGTATCACCCCTCCACTTT
.	TRBJ1-3	TRBV5-1	.	CASSTEGADSGNTIYF	TGCGCCAGCAGCACTGAAGGGGCGGACTCTGGAAACACCATATATTTT